This is a list of T cell receptor beta chains from one sample in a study of cytomegalovirus exposure and HLA in healthy donors. TCRdb's copy holds only in-frame clones and misses some; the assay was immunoSEQ multiplex PCR. The repertoire consists of tens of thousands of clones, with around 79% occurring once and the leading ten covering roughly 14%. The sequencing input was PBMCs. Receptors originate from a woman aged 40 to 50 in good health and CMV-seropositive. Both conserved end residues are part of each CDR3. D genes are given only for firm matches. Clone size is not always given. Where it is, it says once, few, many or a class for expanded clones.

j_gene: TRBJ2-3; d_gene: -; abundance: -; v_gene: TRBV7-2; CDR3aa: CASSLSEGSGTDTQYF; CDR3nt: TGTGCCAGCAGCTTATCCGAGGGTTCAGGCACAGATACGCAGTATTTT
j_gene: TRBJ1-2; d_gene: -; abundance: -; v_gene: TRBV16; CDR3aa: CASSQFLRGYTF; CDR3nt: TGTGCCAGCAGCCAATTTCTGCGTGGCTACACCTTC
j_gene: TRBJ2-3; d_gene: TRBD2; abundance: -; v_gene: TRBV5-1; CDR3aa: CASSFVGGRGSDTQYF; CDR3nt: TGCGCCAGCAGCTTCGTCGGCGGGAGGGGATCAGATACGCAGTATTTT
j_gene: TRBJ1-1; d_gene: TRBD1; abundance: -; v_gene: TRBV14; CDR3aa: CASSQLTGGATEAFF; CDR3nt: TGTGCCAGCAGCCAACTGACAGGGGGAGCAACTGAAGCTTTCTTT
j_gene: TRBJ2-7; d_gene: TRBD1; abundance: -; v_gene: TRBV7-6; CDR3aa: CASSRSGTGVEQYF; CDR3nt: TGTGCCAGCAGCAGATCCGGGACAGGGGTCGAGCAGTACTTC
j_gene: TRBJ1-4; d_gene: -; abundance: -; v_gene: TRBV13; CDR3aa: CASKGASEKLFF; CDR3nt: TGTGCCAGCAAAGGGGCTAGTGAAAAACTGTTTTTT
j_gene: TRBJ2-1; d_gene: TRBD2; abundance: -; v_gene: TRBV9; CDR3aa: CASSATPTSGAEQFF; CDR3nt: TGTGCCAGCAGCGCCACGCCTACTAGCGGAGCGGAGCAGTTCTTC
j_gene: TRBJ1-1; d_gene: TRBD1; abundance: -; v_gene: TRBV9; CDR3aa: CASSVVTGTGAIEAFF; CDR3nt: TGTGCCAGCAGCGTCGTAACCGGGACAGGGGCCATTGAAGCTTTCTTT
j_gene: TRBJ2-7; d_gene: TRBD2; abundance: -; v_gene: TRBV4-2; CDR3aa: CASSQDGGRNEQYF; CDR3nt: TGTGCCAGCAGCCAAGATGGCGGGAGGAACGAGCAGTACTTC
j_gene: TRBJ2-1; d_gene: -; abundance: -; v_gene: TRBV19; CDR3aa: CASSMVAGDYNEQFF; CDR3nt: TGTGCCAGTAGTATGGTGGCAGGGGACTACAATGAGCAGTTCTTC
j_gene: TRBJ1-5; d_gene: -; abundance: -; v_gene: TRBV19; CDR3aa: CAAGANNQPQHF; CDR3nt: TGTGCAGCTGGGGCCAACAATCAGCCCCAGCATTTT
j_gene: TRBJ2-7; d_gene: -; abundance: once; v_gene: TRBV7-2; CDR3aa: CASSLARESTYEQYF; CDR3nt: TGTGCCAGCAGCTTAGCACGGGAATCGACCTACGAGCAGTACTTC
j_gene: TRBJ2-7; d_gene: TRBD2; abundance: -; v_gene: TRBV7-8; CDR3aa: CASSLERSGGIPYEQYF; CDR3nt: TGTGCCAGCAGCTTAGAAAGGTCGGGAGGGATCCCCTACGAGCAGTACTTC
j_gene: TRBJ2-1; d_gene: -; abundance: -; v_gene: TRBV5-4; CDR3aa: CASSLGGEAYNEQFF; CDR3nt: TGTGCCAGCAGCTTGGGGGGGGAGGCCTACAATGAGCAGTTCTTC
j_gene: TRBJ2-5; d_gene: TRBD2; abundance: -; v_gene: TRBV19; CDR3aa: CASTAGGETQYF; CDR3nt: TGTGCCAGTACTGCGGGAGGTGAGACCCAGTACTTC
j_gene: TRBJ1-5; d_gene: -; abundance: few; v_gene: TRBV5-6; CDR3aa: CASSFSGSNQPQHF; CDR3nt: TGTGCCAGCAGCTTTTCCGGTAGCAATCAGCCCCAGCATTTT